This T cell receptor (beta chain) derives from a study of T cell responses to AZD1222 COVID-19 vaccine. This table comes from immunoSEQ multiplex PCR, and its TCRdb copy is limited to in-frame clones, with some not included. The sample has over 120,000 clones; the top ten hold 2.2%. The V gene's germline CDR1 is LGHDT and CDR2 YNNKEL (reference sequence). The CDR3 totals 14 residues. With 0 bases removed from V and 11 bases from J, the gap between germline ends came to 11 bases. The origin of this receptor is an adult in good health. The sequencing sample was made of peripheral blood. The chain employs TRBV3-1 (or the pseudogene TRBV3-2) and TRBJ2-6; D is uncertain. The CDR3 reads CASSQDAVEHVLTF. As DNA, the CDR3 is TGTGCCAGCAGCCAAGACGCCGTAGAACACGTCCTGACTTTC.